Each of the 24 T cell receptor beta chains below was sequenced from the same sample in a study of cytomegalovirus exposure and HLA in healthy donors. PCR used 60 Vbeta primers and 13 Jbeta primers. The repertoire was sequenced with immunoSEQ multiplex PCR; TCRdb's copy has only in-frame clones and lacks some. The data show over 100,000 clones, with around three quarters seen just once and 2.5% to 3.5% held by the top ten. Sequences were obtained from PBMCs. These receptor sequences come from a woman younger than 30 in good health and CMV-seropositive.

The chain joins TRBV11-2 to TRBJ1-2, with D perhaps matching TRBD1 (5 bases). The CDR3 totals 14 residues. Trimming removed 0 bases from V and 7 bases from J, with 12 bases in between. Germline V gene sequence: CDR1 SGHAT, CDR2 FQNNGV. Written as DNA, the CDR3 is TGTGCCAGCAGCTTAGAATCAGGGCTGGGTGGCTACACCTTC. Its translation: CASSLESGLGGYTF.

The genes are TRBV5-4 and TRBJ1-1, with 7 bases aligning to TRBD1. The CDR3 is 15 amino acids. CDR1 and CDR2 from the germline V gene are SGHNT and YYREEE (reference sequence). After removal of 0 bases from V and 1 base from J, the junction contained 3 bases not matched to a gene. Here the CDR3 reads CASSLDGTANTEAFF. CDR3 coding DNA: TGTGCCAGCAGCTTGGATGGGACAGCGAACACTGAAGCTTTCTTT.

The chain couples TRBV27 to TRBJ1-2, with a weak D call TRBD1 (6 bases). Germline CDR1 is MNHEY and CDR2 is SMNVEV (reference sequence). Trimming stripped 6 bases from V and 2 bases from J, with 22 bases between. CDR3 length: 17 residues. The CDR3 DNA follows: TGTGCCAGCAGCGTTAGACTCGGACAGCTGGGGAACTATGGCTACACCTTC. Its protein is CASSVRLGQLGNYGYTF.

This chain joins TRBV28 and TRBJ1-5; D possibly corresponds to TRBD1 (6 bases). The CDR3 extends over 16 amino acids. V was clipped by 5 bases and J by 7 bases, with 21 bases between them. Germline assignment: CDR1 MDHEN and CDR2 SYDVKM. The CDR3 DNA reads TGTGCCAGCAGTCCCCAGACAGGTAGCGGGCGGCAGCCCCAGCATTTT. It specifies CASSPQTGSGRQPQHF. The whole variable domain, filled in from reference TRBV28 and TRBJ1-5, reads DVKVTQSSRYLVKRTGEKVFLECVQDMDHENMFWYRQDPGLGLRLIYFSYDVKMKEKGDIPEGYSVSREKKERFSLILESASTNQTSMYLCASSPQTGSGRQPQHFGDGTRLSIL.

The CDR3, as DNA: TGTGCCACCAGCAGGTGGACAGCGACTGGGGCCAACGTCCTGACTTTC. Amino acid sequence: CATSRWTATGANVLTF. This sequence joins TRBV15 and TRBJ2-6, with D possibly TRBD1 on 6 matching bases. Germline V CDR1 and CDR2: LNHNV, YYDKDF (reference sequence). The CDR3 consists of 16 residues. The V and J ends lost 3 bases and 2 bases respectively, with 11 bases between them.

The chain has TRBV7-9 and TRBJ2-7, with 12 bases that match TRBD1. The CDR3 spans 15 residues. Per the germline V gene, CDR1 is SEHNR and CDR2 is FQNEAQ (reference sequence). Losses at the gene ends were 5 bases for V and 6 bases for J; bases not matched to a gene: 8. The CDR3 coding sequence is TGTGCCAGCAGCGCGCCGGGACAGGGGGCTGCCGAGCAGTACTTC. It is translated as CASSAPGQGAAEQYF.

This rearrangement joins TRBV27 to TRBJ2-2; 7 nucleotides agree with TRBD2. This CDR3 contains 15 residues. The ends lost 8 bases at V and 5 bases at J; junction bases unmatched: 11. CDR1 MNHEY and CDR2 SMNVEV come from the germline V gene (reference sequence). The CDR3 is CASFRGRAETGELFF. DNA of the CDR3: TGTGCCAGCTTTCGGGGGAGGGCCGAAACCGGGGAGCTGTTTTTT.

The rearrangement links TRBV9 to TRBJ2-7, with 10 bases lining up with TRBD2. Germline loops: CDR1 SGDLS, CDR2 YYNGEE. The length of the CDR3 is 12 residues. The trim removed 7 bases at V and 4 bases at J, leaving 2 bases unmatched. In nucleotides, the CDR3 is TGTGCCAGCGGACTAGCGGATTACGAGCAGTACTTC. As protein: CASGLADYEQYF.

The V call is TRBV18, the J call TRBJ2-3; 7 bases map to TRBD1. The CDR3 has 15 residues. Germline V gene data show CDR1 as KGHSH and CDR2 as LQKENI. J was trimmed by 0 bases and V by 8 bases; bases with no gene match: 8. DNA of the CDR3: TGTGCCAGCCAGCTTGACAGGGACAGCACAGATACGCAGTATTTT. Its translation is CASQLDRDSTDTQYF.

V and J are TRBV11-3 and TRBJ2-3; 9 bases match TRBD2. The CDR3 is 12 amino acids. V shed 5 bases and J 10 bases; nucleotides not matched to a gene: 4. The germline V gene has CDR1 SGHNT and CDR2 YENEEA. CDR3 protein: CASSPSGDPQYF. CDR3 nucleotides: TGTGCCAGCAGCCCTAGCGGGGACCCGCAGTATTTT.

The gene calls are TRBV10-1 and TRBJ2-7; D gene uncertain. V was clipped by 3 bases and J by 3 bases, with 6 bases between them. The CDR3 runs 12 residues. Germline CDR1 and CDR2: WNHNN and SYGVQD (reference sequence). The CDR3 DNA sequence: TGCGCCAGCAGTGAATCCGGCTACGAGCAGTACTTC. Amino acids: CASSESGYEQYF.

CDR3 in DNA: TGTGCCAGCAGCCACGAACCGGGACAGGGTTACTATGGCTACACCTTC. It yields the protein CASSHEPGQGYYGYTF. This sequence joins TRBV4-2 and TRBJ1-2; 9 bases map to TRBD1. The CDR3 spans 16 residues. The germline V gene has CDR1 LGHNA and CDR2 YNFKEQ. V shed 3 bases, J shed 3 bases, and the junction held 8 bases outside the gene matches.

The chain recombines TRBV9 with TRBJ2-7, with TRBD2 matching 9 bases. Germline V gives CDR1 SGDLS, CDR2 YYNGEE. V was pared by 4 bases and J by 4 bases, with 9 bases of the junction left unmatched. This CDR3 comprises 15 residues. The CDR3 reads CASSPGGLAGYEQYF. For the CDR3, the DNA is TGTGCCAGCAGCCCGGGGGGACTAGCCGGGTACGAGCAGTACTTC.

J is TRBJ2-3 and V is TRBV9; TRBD2 matches 12 bases. After removal of 2 bases from V and 0 bases from J, the junction contained 4 bases not matched to a gene. The CDR3 extends over 17 amino acids. Germline values: CDR1 SGDLS, CDR2 YYNGEE. Here the CDR3 reads CASSVGGTSGSTDTQYF. The CDR3 coding sequence is TGTGCCAGCAGCGTCGGGGGGACTAGCGGGAGCACAGATACGCAGTATTTT. Combining the CDR3 with reference TRBV9 and TRBJ2-3 gives the whole variable domain DSGVTQTPKHLITATGQRVTLRCSPRSGDLSVYWYQQSLDQGLQFLIQYYNGEERAKGNILERFSAQQFPDLHSELNLSSLELGDSALYFCASSVGGTSGSTDTQYFGPGTRLTVL.

The chain has TRBV30 and TRBJ1-1; 7 nucleotides match TRBD1. V lost 2 bases, J lost 7 bases, and 4 bases stayed unmatched. CDR3 length: 12 amino acids. Germline V lookup: CDR1 GTSNPN, CDR2 SVGIG (reference sequence). The CDR3 coding sequence is TGTGCCTGGAGTTCCGGGACAGTTGAAGCTTTCTTT. Encoded protein: CAWSSGTVEAFF. The complete variable domain, with remaining parts taken from reference TRBV30 and TRBJ1-1, reads SQTIHQWPATLVQPVGSPLSLECTVEGTSNPNLYWYRQAAGRGLQLLFYSVGIGQISSEVPQNLSASRPQDRQFILSSKKLLLSDSGFYLCAWSSGTVEAFFGQGTRLTVV.

The chain has TRBV5-1 and TRBJ1-1; D might be TRBD1 (6 bases). This CDR3 has 14 amino acids. Trimming shortened V by 2 bases and J by 5 bases, and 13 bases separated the two germline ends. Germline CDR1 is SGHRS and CDR2 is YFSETQ. The chain's CDR3 is CASSLNRAGTEAFF. The CDR3 region has the DNA TGCGCCAGCAGCTTAAACAGGGCTGGAACTGAAGCTTTCTTT.

In this sample, this clone turned up once. This chain connects TRBV7-9 to TRBJ1-5; D is uncertain. The CDR3 has 12 residues. CDR1 and CDR2 from the germline V gene are SEHNR and FQNEAQ (reference sequence). V lost 5 bases and J 6 bases, leaving 8 bases between the germline ends. CDR3 sequence reads: CASSLISQPQHF. In nucleotides, the CDR3 is TGTGCCAGCAGCCTTATATCTCAGCCCCAGCATTTT.

The chain employs TRBV5-1 and TRBJ2-5; D remains unclear. The CDR3 runs to 15 residues. Trimming removed 5 bases at V and 1 base at J, with 15 bases between. In germline, CDR1 is SGHRS, CDR2 YFSETQ. The CDR3 sequence is CASRETTIPQETQYF. Here the CDR3 DNA reads TGCGCCAGCAGGGAGACCACCATCCCCCAAGAGACCCAGTACTTC.

CDR3 sequence (DNA): TGTGCCAGCAGCTTAACACCTAGCGGGAGGATCGAGCAGTACTTC. Translated: CASSLTPSGRIEQYF. This chain joins TRBV7-3 and TRBJ2-7, with 11 bases identical to TRBD2. This CDR3 spans 15 amino acids. CDR1 is SGHTA, CDR2 FQGTGA, per germline. V gave up 0 bases and J gave up 6 bases; unmatched junction bases: 4. The complete variable domain, with remaining parts taken from reference TRBV7-3 and TRBJ2-7, reads GAGVSQTPSNKVTEKGKYVELRCDPISGHTALYWYRQSLGQGPEFLIYFQGTGAADDSGLPNDRFFAVRPEGSVSTLKIQRTERGDSAVYLCASSLTPSGRIEQYFGPGTRLTVT.

This clone was recorded only once. The chain is built from TRBV4-1 and TRBJ1-2, with D possibly matching TRBD1 (6 bases). The CDR3 runs to 17 residues. Trimming removed 0 bases from V and 4 bases from J, with 18 bases in between. The V gene's germline CDR1 is MGHRA and CDR2 YSYEKL. For the CDR3, the DNA is TGCGCCAGCAGCCAAGATTTGAAAAAGGGGGAGGGCTATGGCTACACCTTC. As protein: CASSQDLKKGEGYGYTF.

This clone has just a few counts. The genes are TRBV15 and TRBJ2-2; 10 positions match TRBD2. Germline assignment: CDR1 LNHNV and CDR2 YYDKDF (reference sequence). With V trimmed by 3 bases and J by 5 bases, 6 bases remained unmatched. CDR3 length: 16 amino acids. The CDR3 here is CATSRGPSGRTGELFF. DNA for the CDR3: TGTGCCACCAGCAGGGGACCTAGCGGGAGAACCGGGGAGCTGTTTTTT. The full variable domain, in which reference TRBV15 and TRBJ2-2 provide the parts outside the CDR3, is DAMVIQNPRYQVTQFGKPVTLSCSQTLNHNVMYWYQQKSSQAPKLLFHYYDKDFNNEADTPDNFQSRRPNTSFCFLDIRSPGLGDTAMYLCATSRGPSGRTGELFFGEGSRLTVL.

This clone was detected a few times. The rearrangement uses TRBV20-1 and TRBJ2-7; D gene unclear. This CDR3 region has 11 residues. Germline CDR1 DFQATT, CDR2 SNEGSKA (reference sequence). The V gene lost 1 base and the J gene lost 2 bases, with 3 bases spanning the gap. The CDR3 spells CSARAAYEQYF. CDR3 coding DNA: TGCAGTGCTAGAGCCGCCTACGAGCAGTACTTC.

V gene TRBV5-6 combines with J gene TRBJ2-1, with D possibly being TRBD2 (6 bases). Germline V CDR1 and CDR2: SGHDT, YYEEEE. Trimming pared 1 base from V and 6 bases from J, leaving 14 bases between. The CDR3 loop spans 15 amino acids. The CDR3 DNA reads as TGTGCCAGCAGCTTGTGGGGCGGGACCTTCAATGAGCAGTTCTTC. Its translation: CASSLWGGTFNEQFF.

The chain is built from TRBV9 and TRBJ2-1; TRBD2 aligns across 12 bases. CDR3 length: 19 residues. Per the germline V gene, CDR1 is SGDLS and CDR2 is YYNGEE. The V gene end was trimmed by 3 bases and the J gene end by 7 bases; junction bases not matched to a gene: 17. The CDR3 region has the DNA TGTGCCAGCAGCGCTTATCAGATTGGACTAGCGGGAACTATGAATGAGCAGTTCTTC. Translated: CASSAYQIGLAGTMNEQFF.